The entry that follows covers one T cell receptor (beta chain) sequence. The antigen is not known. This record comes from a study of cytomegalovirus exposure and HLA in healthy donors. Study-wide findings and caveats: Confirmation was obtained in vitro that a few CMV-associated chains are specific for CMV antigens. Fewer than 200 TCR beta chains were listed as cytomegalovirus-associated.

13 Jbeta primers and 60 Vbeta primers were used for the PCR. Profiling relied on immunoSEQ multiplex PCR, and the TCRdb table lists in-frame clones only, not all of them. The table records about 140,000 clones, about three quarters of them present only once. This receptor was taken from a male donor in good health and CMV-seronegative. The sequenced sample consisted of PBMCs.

CDR3: CASSYPSSGGGETQYF. CDR3 DNA sequence: TGTGCCAGCAGTTATCCCAGTAGCGGGGGGGGAGAGACCCAGTACTTC. The chain employs TRBV6-5 and TRBJ2-5; 11 nucleotides line up with TRBD2. The trim removed 3 bases at V and 4 bases at J, leaving 7 bases unmatched. Germline V CDR1 and CDR2: MNHEY, SVGAGI. The CDR3 runs 16 residues.